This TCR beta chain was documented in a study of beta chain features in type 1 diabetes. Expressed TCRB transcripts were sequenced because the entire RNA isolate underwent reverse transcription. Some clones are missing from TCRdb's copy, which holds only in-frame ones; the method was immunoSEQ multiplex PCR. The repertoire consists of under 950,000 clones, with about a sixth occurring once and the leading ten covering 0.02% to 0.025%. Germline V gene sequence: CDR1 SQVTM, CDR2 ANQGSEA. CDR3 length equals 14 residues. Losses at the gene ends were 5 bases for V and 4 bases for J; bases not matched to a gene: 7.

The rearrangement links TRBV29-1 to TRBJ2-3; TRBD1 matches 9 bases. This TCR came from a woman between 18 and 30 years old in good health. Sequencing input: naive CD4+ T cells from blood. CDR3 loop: CSVQQGAVADTQYF. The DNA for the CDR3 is TGCAGCGTTCAACAGGGGGCGGTGGCAGATACGCAGTATTTT.